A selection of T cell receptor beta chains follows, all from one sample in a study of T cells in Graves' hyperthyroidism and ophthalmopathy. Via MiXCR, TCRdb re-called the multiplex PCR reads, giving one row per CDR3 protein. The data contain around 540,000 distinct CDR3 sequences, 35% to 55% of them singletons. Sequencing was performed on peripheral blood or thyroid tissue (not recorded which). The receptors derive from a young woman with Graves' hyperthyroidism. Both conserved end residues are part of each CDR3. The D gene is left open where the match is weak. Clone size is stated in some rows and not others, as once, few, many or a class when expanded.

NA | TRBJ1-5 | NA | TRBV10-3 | TGTGCCATCAGTGATCTCGGGGCCCTCAATCAGCCCCAGCATTTT | CAISDLGALNQPQHF
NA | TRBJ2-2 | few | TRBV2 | TGTGCCAGCAGTGACGGGGGAGGGAACACCGGGGAGCTGTTTTTT | CASSDGGGNTGELFF
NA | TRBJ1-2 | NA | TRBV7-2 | TGTGCCAGCAGCTTATTCGGAGAGGGGAGAGGAGGCTACACCTTC | CASSLFGEGRGGYTF
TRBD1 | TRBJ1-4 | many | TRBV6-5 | TGTGCCAGCAGTGGCGGGACAGGGACGTTTTTT | CASSGGTGTFF
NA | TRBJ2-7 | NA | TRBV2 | TGTGCCAGCATACCGGTTAAATCGGTTGTCCACGAGCAGTACTTC | CASIPVKSVVHEQYF
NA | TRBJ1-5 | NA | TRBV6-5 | TGTGCCAGCAGTTACTCCCCAGGCGTAGGGAGCCAGCCCCAGCATTTT | CASSYSPGVGSQPQHF
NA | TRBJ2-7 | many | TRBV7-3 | TGTGCCAGCAGCCTTGACGGCAGGGAGTCACACGAGCAGTACTTC | CASSLDGRESHEQYF
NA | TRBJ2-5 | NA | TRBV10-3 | TGTGCCATCAGTGGAGCACAGGGAAACGCCCGACCAAGTGAGACCCAGTACTTC | CAISGAQGNARPSETQYF
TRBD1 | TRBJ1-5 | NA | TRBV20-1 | TGCAGTAGGACAGGGGGCATGGCTCAGCCCCAGCATTTT | CSRTGGMAQPQHF
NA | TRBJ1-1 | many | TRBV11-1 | TGTGCCAGCAGCTTCGTCCGTAACACTGAAGCTTTCTTT | CASSFVRNTEAFF
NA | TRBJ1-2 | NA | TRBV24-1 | TGTGCCACCAGTGACGGATCTCTCCGGTCGGGCTACACCTTC | CATSDGSLRSGYTF
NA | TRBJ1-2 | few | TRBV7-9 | TGTGCCAGCAGCCCCCCCGGCAGGGGCTATGGCTACACCTTC | CASSPPGRGYGYTF
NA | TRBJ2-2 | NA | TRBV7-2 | TGTGCCAGCAGCTTCTTAGTATACACCGGGGAGCTGTTTTTT | CASSFLVYTGELFF
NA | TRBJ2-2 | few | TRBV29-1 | TGCAGCGTTGATACTAGCAACACCGGGGAGCTGTTTTTT | CSVDTSNTGELFF
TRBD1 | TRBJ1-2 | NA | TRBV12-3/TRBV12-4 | TGTGCCAGCATGTTGACAGGGGGGTCCTATGGCTACACCTTC | CASMLTGGSYGYTF
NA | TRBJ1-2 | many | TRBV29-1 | TGCAGCGTTGAAAAGGGAACTAACTATGGCTACACCTTC | CSVEKGTNYGYTF
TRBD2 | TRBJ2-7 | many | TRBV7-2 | TGTGCCAGCAGCTTCAGCGGGAGCCCCAACGAGCAGTACTTC | CASSFSGSPNEQYF
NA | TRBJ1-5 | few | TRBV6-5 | TGTGCCAGCAGTGGTTGGGCGGACAATCAGCCCCAGCATTTT | CASSGWADNQPQHF
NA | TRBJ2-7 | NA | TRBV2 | TGTGCCAGCACGGACGGGCTCGAGCAGTACTTC | CASTDGLEQYF
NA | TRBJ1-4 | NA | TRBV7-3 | TGCGCCAGCAGCCAAGTCCCCGCGACAGCTACTAATGAAAAACTGTTTTTT | CASSQVPATATNEKLFF
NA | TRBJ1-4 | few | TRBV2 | TGTGCCAGCAGGAATGACGGAGCAACTAATGAAAAACTGTTTTTT | CASRNDGATNEKLFF
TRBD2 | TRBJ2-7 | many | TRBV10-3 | TGTGCCACCCATAGCGGGAGGGCCAAGTACGAGCAGTACTTC | CATHSGRAKYEQYF
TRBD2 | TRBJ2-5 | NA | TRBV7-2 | TGTGCCAGCGGACACGGGACTAGGGTGACCCAGTACTTC | CASGHGTRVTQYF
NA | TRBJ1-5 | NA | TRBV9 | TGTGCCAGCAGCGTAGACAGCCCGGCCCAGCCCCAGCATTTT | CASSVDSPAQPQHF
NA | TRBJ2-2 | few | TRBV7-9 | TGTGCCAGCAGCTTAGACAGACCCGCGAACACCGGGGAGCTGTTTTTT | CASSLDRPANTGELFF
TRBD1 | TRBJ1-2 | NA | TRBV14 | TGTGCCAGCAGCCAGGACGGACAGGCTGCTGGTCGGGGCTACACCTTC | CASSQDGQAAGRGYTF
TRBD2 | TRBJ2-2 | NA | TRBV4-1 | TGCGCCAGCAGCCGGACTAGCGGGAGCACCGGGGAGCTGTTTTTT | CASSRTSGSTGELFF
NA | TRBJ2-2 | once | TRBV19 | TGTGCCAGTAAGGAGCGGGGACATACGAACACCGGGGAGCTGTCTTGG | CASKERGHTNTGELSW
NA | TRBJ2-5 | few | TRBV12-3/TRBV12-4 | TGTGCCAGCAGCCATATAAACCAAGAGACCCAGTACTTC | CASSHINQETQYF
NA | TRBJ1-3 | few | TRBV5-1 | TGCGCCAGCAGCACCGAGGAGGCACGCTCTGGAAACACCATATATTTT | CASSTEEARSGNTIYF
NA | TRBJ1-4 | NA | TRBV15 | TGTGCCACCAGCAGCTCGTCGGTCCCTAATGAAAAACTGTTTTTT | CATSSSSVPNEKLFF
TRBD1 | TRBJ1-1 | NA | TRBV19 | TGTGCCAGTATTGCCAATGGACAGGGGAGCACTGAAGCTTTCTTT | CASIANGQGSTEAFF
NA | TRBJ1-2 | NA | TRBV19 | TGTGCCAGGAAACTACAATATGGCTACACCTTC | CARKLQYGYTF
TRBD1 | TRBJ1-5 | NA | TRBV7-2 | TGTGCCAGCAGCCCCAGGGGGGGGCCTCAGCCCCAGCATTTT | CASSPRGGPQPQHF
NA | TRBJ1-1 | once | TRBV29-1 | TGCAGCGTTGCCGGGACTAGCGGAGCTTTCTTT | CSVAGTSGAFF
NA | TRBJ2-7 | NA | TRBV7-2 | TGTGCCAGCAGCTTATGGGGCAGGGGGGTTAACGAGCAGTACTTC | CASSLWGRGVNEQYF
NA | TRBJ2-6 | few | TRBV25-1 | TGTGCCAGCAGTGCCGGTAACTCTGGGGCCAACGTCCTGACTTTC | CASSAGNSGANVLTF
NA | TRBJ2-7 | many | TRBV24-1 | TGTGCCACCAGTGATGCAGGGACCTACGAGCAGTACTTC | CATSDAGTYEQYF
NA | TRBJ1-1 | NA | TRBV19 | TGTGCCAGTAGTTTTTGGGCCAACAACACTGAAGCTTTCTTT | CASSFWANNTEAFF
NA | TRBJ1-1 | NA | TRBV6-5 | TGTGCCATCAGTTACACCCAGCAAGCTTTCTTT | CAISYTQQAFF
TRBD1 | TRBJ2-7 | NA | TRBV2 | TGTGCCCGCCGGAACAGGGGGACTCGGGGACACGAGCAGTACTTC | CARRNRGTRGHEQYF
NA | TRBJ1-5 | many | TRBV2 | TGTGCCAGCAGTGAAGCAGCTTCGAGCAATCAGCCCCAGCATTTT | CASSEAASSNQPQHF
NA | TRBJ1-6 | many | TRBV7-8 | TGTGCCAGCAGCTTAGGGGTCAGAAATTCACCCCTCCACTTT | CASSLGVRNSPLHF
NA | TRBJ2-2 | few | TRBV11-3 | TGTGCCAGCAGCTTAGGCCCTCGTGCCGGGGAGCTGTTTTTT | CASSLGPRAGELFF
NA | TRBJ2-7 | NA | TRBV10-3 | TGTGCCATCAGTGGGCCAGGGATGTCCTTC | CAISGPGMSF
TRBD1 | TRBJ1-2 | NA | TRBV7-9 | TGTGCCAGCAGCCTGGGACAGGGGGAGTTCTATGGCTACACCTTC | CASSLGQGEFYGYTF
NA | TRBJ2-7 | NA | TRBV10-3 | TGTGCCAGCAGTCCCGTGCGCAGGACCGACTACGAGCAGTACTTC | CASSPVRRTDYEQYF
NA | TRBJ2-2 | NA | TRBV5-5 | TGTGCCAGCAGCTCTGTACCCCCCGGGGAGCTGTTTTTT | CASSSVPPGELFF
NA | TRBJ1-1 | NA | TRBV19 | TGTGCCAGTAGTAACCGACGGACGGAGGCTCCAAAAGCTTTCTTT | CASSNRRTEAPKAFF
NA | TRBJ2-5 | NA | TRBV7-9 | TGTGCCAGCTCAGGTAACGGGCCCCCAGAGACCCAGTACTTC | CASSGNGPPETQYF
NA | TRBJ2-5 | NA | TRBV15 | TGTGCCACCAGCGTCGGGCGGTGGCAGGAGACCCAGTACTTC | CATSVGRWQETQYF
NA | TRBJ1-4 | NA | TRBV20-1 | TGCAGTGCCACCCGGGACGGAAGATATGAAAAACTGTTTTTT | CSATRDGRYEKLFF
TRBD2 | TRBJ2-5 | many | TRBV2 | TGTGCCAGCAGTGAGTTCGGCGGGAGGGCATACGAGACCCAGTACTTC | CASSEFGGRAYETQYF
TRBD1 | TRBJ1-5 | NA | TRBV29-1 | TGCAGCGTGGAAAAGGGGGCTGAAACCTACGAGCATTTT | CSVEKGAETYEHF
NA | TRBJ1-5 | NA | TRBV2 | TGTGCCAGCAGCGTTGAAGCGGTAAATCAGCCCCAGCATTTT | CASSVEAVNQPQHF